This entry lists 7 T cell receptor beta chains sequenced from one sample in a study of T-cell reconstitution after alpha-beta-depleted transplantation in children. Researchers prepared the TCRbeta library using unique molecular identifiers, the study reports. TCRdb ran MiXCR on the PCR reads and lists one entry per CDR3 protein. This table has 700,000 to 950,000 distinct CDR3 sequences, about 16% appearing once. Sequencing used PBMCs, mostly from graft donor cells, obtained 360 days after TCRalphabeta/CD19-depleted stem cell transplant. These receptors were collected from a male patient younger than 18 who had a stem cell transplant for acute lymphoblastic leukemia, so the T cells may come from the graft donor.

Only a few counts were recorded for this clonotype. This chain connects TRBV6-1 to TRBJ2-7, with 9 bases fitting TRBD2. CDR3 length equals 14 residues. Trimming took 6 bases from V and 3 from J; bases not matched to a gene: 6. Per the germline V gene, CDR1 is MNHNS and CDR2 is SASEGT. The CDR3 reads CASSSGTSLYEQYF. In DNA, the CDR3 is TGTGCCAGCAGCTCCGGGACTAGCCTCTACGAGCAGTACTTC.

This clonotype appeared a few times. The chain couples TRBV29-1 to TRBJ2-7; D unclear. The CDR3 totals 12 residues. Germline V lookup: CDR1 SQVTM, CDR2 ANQGSEA. V was clipped by 4 bases and J by 2 bases, with 9 bases between them. In nucleotides, the CDR3 is TGCAGCGTTGTGTCAGAGACCTACGAGCAGTACTTC. Translating it yields CSVVSETYEQYF.

The chain recombines TRBV5-1 with TRBJ2-5; D remains unclear. The length of the CDR3 is 14 residues. V lost 3 bases and J 3 bases, leaving 12 bases between the germline ends. Germline CDR1 and CDR2: SGHRS and YFSETQ. This chain's CDR3 is CASSSDLTKETQYF. The CDR3 bases are TGCGCCAGCAGCTCGGACCTCACTAAAGAGACCCAGTACTTC.

The V and J genes are TRBV25-1 and TRBJ2-1, with a weak D call TRBD1 (5 bases). V gave up 4 bases and J gave up 6 bases, with 25 bases separating them. Germline values: CDR1 MGHDK, CDR2 SYGVNS. The CDR3 has 18 amino acids. For the CDR3, the DNA is TGTGCCAGCAGTGTCCTCCAAGGCCGGCAGGGCGCACCCAATGAGCAGTTCTTC. Encoded protein: CASSVLQGRQGAPNEQFF.

The chain uses TRBV7-3 and TRBJ2-1; D gene uncertain. The germline V and J ends were trimmed by 1 base and 0 bases, with 10 bases remaining between them. The V gene's germline CDR1 is SGHTA and CDR2 FQGTGA. The CDR3 is made up of 16 amino acids. CDR3 residues: CASSLSFRSSYNEQFF. The CDR3 DNA follows: TGTGCCAGCAGCTTAAGTTTCCGGAGCTCCTACAATGAGCAGTTCTTC.

For this clonotype: One end of the junction fails to match germline, which may point to a read error. The genes are TRBV20-1 and TRBJ1-2; a possible D gene is TRBD1 (6 bases). Per the germline V gene, CDR1 is DFQATT and CDR2 is SNEGSKA (reference sequence). This CDR3 is built from 12 residues. CDR3 region: CSARRGGYGAAF. CDR3 in DNA: TGCAGTGCTAGACGCGGGGGCTATGGGGCCGCCTTC.

This clonotype was observed many times. The chain recombines TRBV4-2 with TRBJ2-7; 12 nucleotides match TRBD2. CDR3 length: 14 amino acids. V gave up 4 bases and J gave up 4 bases; unmatched junction bases: 2. Germline CDR1 LGHNA, CDR2 YNFKEQ. The CDR3 sequence: CASSPLAGGYEQYF. In DNA, the CDR3 is TGTGCCAGCAGCCCGCTAGCGGGAGGGTACGAGCAGTACTTC.